This entry features one T cell receptor beta chain sequence. Survey-level TCR beta sequencing used the immunoSEQ assay. The protocol was immunoSEQ multiplex PCR, while the TCRdb copy is restricted to in-frame clones and leaves out a portion. The profile shows approximately 70,000 clones, 93% of them singletons. V was clipped by 5 bases and J by 1 base; unmatched bases: 6. This CDR3 is built from 15 residues. Germline CDR1 is KGHSH and CDR2 is LQKENI. Sequenced sample: PBMCs. The clonotype comes from a man aged 40-49 years with rheumatoid arthritis. The V gene is TRBV18, the J gene TRBJ2-7; 9 nucleotides match TRBD2. This CDR3 is CASSRRTSESYEQYF. CDR3 sequence (DNA): TGTGCCAGCTCAAGACGGACTAGCGAATCCTACGAGCAGTACTTC.